The present entry profiles one TCR beta chain with its context. Methods used by the authors: Amplification with reference gene primers provided the estimates of nucleated cell counts. Data came from immunoSEQ multiplex PCR; TCRdb stores just in-frame clones and leaves some out. From that table come the V and J calls and clone size; the DNA was used to work out D and trimming. The sample has about 90,000 clones; roughly 88% are singletons. The sample belongs to a study of blood T cell repertoires in COVID-19. Study as a whole: Samples taken during acute and convalescent COVID-19 were collected in the United States, Italy and Spain. T cells, B-cell-depleted T cells, or PBMCs provided the cDNA or gDNA that served as material.

Losses at the gene ends were 4 bases for V and 5 bases for J; bases not matched to a gene: 8. CDR3 length equals 16 residues. CDR1 and CDR2 from the germline V gene are MNHNS and SASEGT. Sequenced sample: peripheral blood. This TCR was recovered from a woman older than 75 with active or convalescent COVID-19. V and J are TRBV6-1 and TRBJ1-4, with 9 bases identical to TRBD1. The CDR3, as DNA: TGTGCCAGCAGTGTAGGAGTCGACAGGGGGAATGAAAAACTGTTTTTT. Translation gives CASSVGVDRGNEKLFF.